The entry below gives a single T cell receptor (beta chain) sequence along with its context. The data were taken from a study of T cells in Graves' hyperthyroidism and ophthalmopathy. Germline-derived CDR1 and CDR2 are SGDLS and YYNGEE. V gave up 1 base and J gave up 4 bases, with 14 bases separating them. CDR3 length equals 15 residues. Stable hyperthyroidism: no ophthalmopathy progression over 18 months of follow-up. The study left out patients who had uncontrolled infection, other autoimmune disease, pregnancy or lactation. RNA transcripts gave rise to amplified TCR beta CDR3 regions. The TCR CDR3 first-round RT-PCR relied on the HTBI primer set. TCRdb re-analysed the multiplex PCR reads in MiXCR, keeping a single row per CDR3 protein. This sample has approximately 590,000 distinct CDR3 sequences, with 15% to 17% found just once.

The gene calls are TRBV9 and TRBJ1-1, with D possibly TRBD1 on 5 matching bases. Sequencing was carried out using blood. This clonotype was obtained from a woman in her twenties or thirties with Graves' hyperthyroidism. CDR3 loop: CASSVSHQGSTEAFF. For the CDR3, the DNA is TGTGCCAGCAGCGTATCACACCAGGGTTCCACTGAAGCTTTCTTT. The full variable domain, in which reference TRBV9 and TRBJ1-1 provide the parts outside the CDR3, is DSGVTQTPKHLITATGQRVTLRCSPRSGDLSVYWYQQSLDQGLQFLIQYYNGEERAKGNILERFSAQQFPDLHSELNLSSLELGDSALYFCASSVSHQGSTEAFFGQGTRLTVV.